This is a list of T cell receptor beta chains from one sample in a study of OX40 agonist ivuxolimab in advanced cancers. Produced via immunoSEQ multiplex PCR; TCRdb's table is partial and in-frame only. The sample lists 70,000 or so clones; approximately 81% were seen once. The sequencing here drew on CD4+ or CD8+ T cells sorted from blood, taken in a trial of the OX40 agonist ivuxolimab. Receptors were obtained from an adult with an advanced solid tumor such as melanoma, head and neck, liver or kidney cancer. Both conserved end residues are part of each CDR3. The D gene is left open where the match is weak. The size of a clone is reported for some rows only, either as once, few or many, or as a class for expanded clones.

TRBD1,.,TRBV5-6,TRBJ1-1,TGTGCCAGCAGACCCGGGACAGGGGCTTGGTCAGGTCGGGTCACTGAAGCTTTCTTT,CASRPGTGAWSGRVTEAFF
.,.,TRBV5-1,TRBJ1-2,TGCGCCAGCAGCTTGTGGGGTCCAAACGGCTACACCTTC,CASSLWGPNGYTF
.,once,TRBV5-1,TRBJ2-2,TGCGCCAGCAGCCCCTCCCTGGGCGGGGAGCTGTTTTTT,CASSPSLGGELFF
.,.,TRBV10-2,TRBJ2-7,TGCGCCAGCAGTGAGTCCAGGGGGGGCGAGCAGTACTTC,CASSESRGGEQYF
.,.,TRBV6-5,TRBJ1-5,TGTGCCAGCAGTCGGGACGGTAGCAATCAGCCCCAGCATTTT,CASSRDGSNQPQHF
TRBD1,.,TRBV5-3,TRBJ1-1,TGTGCCAGAAGCTTACGGACAGGGGGCACTGAAGCTTTCTTT,CARSLRTGGTEAFF
.,.,TRBV5-4,TRBJ2-1,TGTGCCAGCAGCTTGGCTGGACTCTACAATGAGCAGTTCTTC,CASSLAGLYNEQFF
TRBD1,.,TRBV6-1,TRBJ2-1,TGTGCCAGCAGTGAATCGTTAACAGGGGGGTACAATGAGCAGTTCTTC,CASSESLTGGYNEQFF
.,few,TRBV6-1,TRBJ1-5,TGTGCCAGCAGTGCAGGCTCAGGGCCCCAGCATTTT,CASSAGSGPQHF
TRBD1,.,TRBV10-2,TRBJ1-2,TGCGCCAGCACTGCGGGACAGGGCCTTGGGGACTATGGCTACACCTTC,CASTAGQGLGDYGYTF